This TCR beta chain was identified during a study of metastatic and nonmetastatic thyroid tumors. Study-wide context: Repertoires of blood and of tissue (tumor or nodule) from malignant and benign thyroid patients were compared.

V lost 5 bases to trimming and J lost 2 bases, with 15 bases between them. Per germline, CDR1 SNHLY and CDR2 FYNNEI. This CDR3 has 15 amino acids. Ahead of thyroid surgery, no patient had received treatment of any kind. With MiXCR, TCRdb called clones anew from the PCR reads. Of 30,000 to 45,000 clones detected, more than 15% appear once; the ten largest clones hold around 16%. The sequenced sample consisted of blood. V gene TRBV2 combines with J gene TRBJ1-1, with D uncertain. This receptor was obtained from a female donor with papillary thyroid cancer or a benign thyroid nodule (not recorded which). Some clones in this sample may be carry-over from other donors' samples. The CDR3 here is CASSTRRDQNTEAFF. The CDR3, as DNA: TGTGCCAGCAGTACTCGGAGGGATCAAAACACTGAAGCTTTCTTT.